This T cell receptor (beta chain) was captured in a study of cytomegalovirus exposure and HLA in healthy donors. This clone was recorded only once. Its specificity is unknown. This CDR3 comprises 14 residues. CDR1 SEHNR and CDR2 FQNEAQ come from the germline V gene (reference sequence). Trimming cost V 6 bases and J 3 bases; bases outside gene matches: 6. Use of 60 Vbeta and 13 Jbeta primers characterized the PCR. Method: immunoSEQ multiplex PCR; TCRdb's copy keeps in-frame clones and lacks some. This table has tens of thousands of clones, about 85% appearing once. Study findings and constraints: Altogether, some 170 TCR beta chains were recorded as cytomegalovirus-associated. Presence/absence results assume similar sequencing depth per donor, which may not hold.

Source material: PBMCs. The TCR originated in a girl aged 2 to 10 in good health and CMV-seropositive. The chain is built from TRBV7-9 and TRBJ1-1, with 8 bases fitting TRBD1. CDR3 in amino acids: CASSPQGEDTEAFF. The CDR3 DNA reads as TGTGCCAGCAGTCCACAGGGGGAAGACACTGAAGCTTTCTTT. Variable domain in full (rest from reference TRBV7-9 and TRBJ1-1): DTGVSQNPRHKITKRGQNVTFRCDPISEHNRLYWYRQTLGQGPEFLTYFQNEAQLEKSRLLSDRFSAERPKGSFSTLEIQRTEQGDSAMYLCASSPQGEDTEAFFGQGTRLTVV.